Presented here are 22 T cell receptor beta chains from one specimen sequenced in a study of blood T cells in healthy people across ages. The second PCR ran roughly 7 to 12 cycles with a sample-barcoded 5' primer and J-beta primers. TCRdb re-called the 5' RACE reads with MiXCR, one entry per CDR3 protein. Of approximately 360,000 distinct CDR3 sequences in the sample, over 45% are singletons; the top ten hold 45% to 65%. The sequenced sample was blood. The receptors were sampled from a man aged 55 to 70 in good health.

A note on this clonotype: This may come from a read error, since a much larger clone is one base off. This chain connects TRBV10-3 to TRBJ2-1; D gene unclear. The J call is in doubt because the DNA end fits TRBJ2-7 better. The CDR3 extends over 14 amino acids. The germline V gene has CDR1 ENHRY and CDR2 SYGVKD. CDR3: CAIQKGAGPNEQYF. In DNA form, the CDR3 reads TGTGCCATCCAGAAGGGCGCAGGCCCCAATGAGCAGTACTTC.

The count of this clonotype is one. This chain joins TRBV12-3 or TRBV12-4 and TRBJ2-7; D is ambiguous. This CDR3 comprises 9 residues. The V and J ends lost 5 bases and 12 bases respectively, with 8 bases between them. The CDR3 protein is CASSGRGYF. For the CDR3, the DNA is TGTGCCAGCAGTGGAAGAGGGTACTTC.

In DNA, the CDR3 is TGTGCCAGCAGGGAGACAGGGAATCGAGAGACCCAGTACTTC. This sequence encodes CASRETGNRETQYF. The V and J genes are TRBV28 and TRBJ2-7; TRBD1 aligns across 7 bases. The end of the DNA is better explained by TRBJ2-5, so the J call may be wrong. The CDR3 extends over 14 amino acids. The germline CDR1 and CDR2 sequences are MDHEN and SYDVKM.

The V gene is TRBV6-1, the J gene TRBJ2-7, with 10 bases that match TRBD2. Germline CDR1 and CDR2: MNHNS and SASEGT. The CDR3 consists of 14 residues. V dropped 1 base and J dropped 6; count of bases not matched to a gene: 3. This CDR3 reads CASSEEVAGGEQYF. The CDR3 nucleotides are TGTGCCAGCAGTGAAGAGGTAGCGGGAGGCGAGCAGTACTTC.

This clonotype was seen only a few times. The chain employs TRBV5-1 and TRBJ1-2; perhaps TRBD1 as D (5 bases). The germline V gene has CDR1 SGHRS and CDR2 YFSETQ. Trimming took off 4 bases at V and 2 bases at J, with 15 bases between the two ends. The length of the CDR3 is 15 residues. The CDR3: CASSLGGVMNYGYTF. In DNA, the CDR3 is TGCGCCAGCAGCCTCGGGGGAGTTATGAACTATGGCTACACCTTC.

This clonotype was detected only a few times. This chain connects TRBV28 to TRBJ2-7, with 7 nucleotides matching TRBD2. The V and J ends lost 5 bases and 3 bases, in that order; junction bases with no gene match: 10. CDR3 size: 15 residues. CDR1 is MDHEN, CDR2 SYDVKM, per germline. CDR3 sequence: CASSPSAGELYEQYF. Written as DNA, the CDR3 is TGTGCCAGCAGTCCCTCGGCGGGAGAGCTCTACGAGCAGTACTTC.

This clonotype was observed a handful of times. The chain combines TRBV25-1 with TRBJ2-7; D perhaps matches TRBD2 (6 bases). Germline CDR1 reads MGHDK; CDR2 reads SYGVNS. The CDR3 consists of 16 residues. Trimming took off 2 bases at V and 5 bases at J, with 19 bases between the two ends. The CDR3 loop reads CASSETTSMDWDEQYF. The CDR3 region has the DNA TGTGCCAGCAGTGAAACCACTAGCATGGATTGGGACGAGCAGTACTTC.

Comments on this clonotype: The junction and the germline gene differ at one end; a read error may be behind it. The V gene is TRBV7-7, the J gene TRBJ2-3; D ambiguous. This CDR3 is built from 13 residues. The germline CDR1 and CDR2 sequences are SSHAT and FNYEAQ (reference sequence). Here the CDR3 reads CASSPGPGDTQYF. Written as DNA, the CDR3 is TGTGCTAGCAGCCCCGGACCTGGAGATACGCAGTATTTT.

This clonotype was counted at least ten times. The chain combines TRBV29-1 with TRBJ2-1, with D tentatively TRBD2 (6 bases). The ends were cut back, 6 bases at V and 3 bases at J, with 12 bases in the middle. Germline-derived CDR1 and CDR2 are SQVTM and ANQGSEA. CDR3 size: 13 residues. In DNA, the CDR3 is TGCAGCGTAGGAGGGAGGAACTACAATGAGCAGTTCTTC. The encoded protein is CSVGGRNYNEQFF.

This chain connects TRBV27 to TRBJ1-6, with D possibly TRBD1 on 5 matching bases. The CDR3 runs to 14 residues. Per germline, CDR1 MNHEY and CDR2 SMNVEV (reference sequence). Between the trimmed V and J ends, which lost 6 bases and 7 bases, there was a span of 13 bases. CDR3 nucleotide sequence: TGTGCCAGCAGACCCCGACGGACAAATTCACCCCTCCACTTT. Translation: CASRPRRTNSPLHF.

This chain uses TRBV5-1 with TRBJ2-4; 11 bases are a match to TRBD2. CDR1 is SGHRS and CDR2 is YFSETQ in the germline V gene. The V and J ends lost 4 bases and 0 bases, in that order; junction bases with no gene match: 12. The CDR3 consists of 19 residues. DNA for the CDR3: TGCGCCAGCAGCCCTGCGCTAGCGGGGGGTGTGGGAGCCAAAAACATTCAGTACTTC. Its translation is CASSPALAGGVGAKNIQYF. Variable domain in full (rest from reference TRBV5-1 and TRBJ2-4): KAGVTQTPRYLIKTRGQQVTLSCSPISGHRSVSWYQQTPGQGLQFLFEYFSETQRNKGNFPGRFSGRQFSNSRSEMNVSTLELGDSALYLCASSPALAGGVGAKNIQYFGAGTRLSVL.

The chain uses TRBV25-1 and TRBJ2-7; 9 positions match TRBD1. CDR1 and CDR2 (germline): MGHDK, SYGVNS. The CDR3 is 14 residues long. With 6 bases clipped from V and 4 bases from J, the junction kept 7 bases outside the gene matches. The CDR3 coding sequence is TGTGCCAGCAGAGAAACAGGGGGCGCGTACGAGCAGTACTTC. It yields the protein CASRETGGAYEQYF.

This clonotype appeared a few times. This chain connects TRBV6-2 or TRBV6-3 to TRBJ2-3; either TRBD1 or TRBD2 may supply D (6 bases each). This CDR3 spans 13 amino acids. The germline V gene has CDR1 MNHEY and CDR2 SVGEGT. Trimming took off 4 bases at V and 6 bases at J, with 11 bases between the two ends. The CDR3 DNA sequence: TGTGCCAGCAGTTGGCAGGGGAGGGATACGCAGTATTTT. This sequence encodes CASSWQGRDTQYF.

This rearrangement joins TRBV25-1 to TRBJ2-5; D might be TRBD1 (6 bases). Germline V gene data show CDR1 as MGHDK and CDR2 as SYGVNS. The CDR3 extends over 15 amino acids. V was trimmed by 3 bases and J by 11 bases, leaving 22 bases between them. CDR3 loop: CASSDGGGRVREQYF. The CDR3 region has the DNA TGTGCCAGCAGTGATGGTGGGGGCCGGGTGAGGGAGCAGTACTTC.

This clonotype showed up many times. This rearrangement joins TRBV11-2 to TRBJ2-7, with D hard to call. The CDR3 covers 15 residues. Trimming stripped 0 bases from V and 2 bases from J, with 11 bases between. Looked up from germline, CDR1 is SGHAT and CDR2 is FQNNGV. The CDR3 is CASSLERGRTYEQYF. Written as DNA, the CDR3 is TGTGCCAGCAGCTTAGAAAGAGGAAGGACCTACGAGCAGTACTTC.

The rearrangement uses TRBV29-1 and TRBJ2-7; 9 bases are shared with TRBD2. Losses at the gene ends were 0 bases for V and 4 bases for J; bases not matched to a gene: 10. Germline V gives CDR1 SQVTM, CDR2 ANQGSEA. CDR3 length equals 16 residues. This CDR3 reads CSVEDRASGTIYEQYF. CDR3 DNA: TGCAGCGTTGAAGATCGGGCTAGCGGGACTATTTACGAGCAGTACTTC.

The CDR3 is CASSLRTARPHQETQYF. The DNA of the CDR3 is TGTGCCAGCAGCTTACGGACTGCACGGCCCCATCAAGAGACCCAGTACTTC. This rearrangement joins TRBV7-3 to TRBJ2-5; D is possibly TRBD2 (5 bases). This CDR3 comprises 17 residues. Per germline, CDR1 SGHTA and CDR2 FQGTGA. V lost 2 bases and J lost 2, with 18 bases in between. Variable domain in full (rest from reference TRBV7-3 and TRBJ2-5): GAGVSQTPSNKVTEKGKYVELRCDPISGHTALYWYRQSLGQGPEFLIYFQGTGAADDSGLPNDRFFAVRPEGSVSTLKIQRTERGDSAVYLCASSLRTARPHQETQYFGPGTRLLVL.

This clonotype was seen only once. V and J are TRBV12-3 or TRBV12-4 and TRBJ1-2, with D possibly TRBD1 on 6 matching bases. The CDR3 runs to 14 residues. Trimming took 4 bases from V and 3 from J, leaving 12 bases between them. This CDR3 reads CASSSATGYYGYTF. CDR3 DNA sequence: TGTGCCAGCAGTTCGGCTACAGGGTACTATGGCTACACCTTC.

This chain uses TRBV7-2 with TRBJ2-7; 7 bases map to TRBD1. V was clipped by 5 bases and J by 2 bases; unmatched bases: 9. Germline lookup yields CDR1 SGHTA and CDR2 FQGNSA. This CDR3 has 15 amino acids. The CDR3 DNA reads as TGTGCCAGCAGCACCACAGGGGTTCAGGCCTACGAGCAGTACTTC. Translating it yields CASSTTGVQAYEQYF.

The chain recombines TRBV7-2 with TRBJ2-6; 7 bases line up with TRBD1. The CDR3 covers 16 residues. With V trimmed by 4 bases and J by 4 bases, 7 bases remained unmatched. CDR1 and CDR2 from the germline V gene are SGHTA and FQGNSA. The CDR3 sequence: CASSSRQGGGANVLTF. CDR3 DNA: TGTGCCAGCAGCTCGAGACAGGGTGGCGGGGCCAACGTCCTGACTTTC.

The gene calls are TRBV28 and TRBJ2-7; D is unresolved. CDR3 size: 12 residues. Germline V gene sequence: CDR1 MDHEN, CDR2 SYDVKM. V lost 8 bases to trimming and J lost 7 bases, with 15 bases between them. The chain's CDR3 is CASGTLSREQYF. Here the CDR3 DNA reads TGTGCCAGCGGAACTCTCAGTAGGGAGCAGTACTTC.

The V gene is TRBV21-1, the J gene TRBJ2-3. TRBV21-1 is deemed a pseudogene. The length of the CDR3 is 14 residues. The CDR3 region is CASSKVRGTDTQYF. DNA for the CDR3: TGTGCCAGCAGCAAAGTGCGGGGCACAGATACGCAGTATTTT.